The 29 T cell receptor beta chains below come from one sample, sequenced in a study of blood T cell repertoires in COVID-19. Sequencing was performed with immunoSEQ multiplex PCR; in TCRdb, only in-frame clones are kept and a portion is missing. The table records more than 300,000 clones, around nine tenths of them present only once. Sample: peripheral blood. These receptors all stem from a woman in her thirties with COVID-19, enrolled during active disease.

The rearrangement links TRBV18 to TRBJ1-1; a possible D gene is TRBD1 (6 bases). This CDR3 spans 14 amino acids. The germline V and J ends were trimmed by 5 bases and 5 bases, with 15 bases remaining between them. Germline loops: CDR1 KGHSH, CDR2 LQKENI. The CDR3 nucleotides read TGTGCCAGCTCAGAGACGACAGGACTGACTGAAGCTTTCTTT. It translates to CASSETTGLTEAFF.

In this sample, this clone turned up once. The V gene is TRBV5-4, the J gene TRBJ2-5, with D tentatively TRBD2 (6 bases). This CDR3 is 15 amino acids long. With 4 bases removed from V and 4 bases from J, the gap between germline ends came to 17 bases. Germline V gene sequence: CDR1 SGHNT, CDR2 YYREEE (reference sequence). The CDR3 DNA follows: TGTGCCAGCAGCCCGGGGGTCGGGGGAGGAGAGACCCAGTACTTC. Its translation is CASSPGVGGGETQYF.

The chain uses TRBV7-9 and TRBJ2-1; D is perhaps TRBD1 (5 bases). In germline, CDR1 is SEHNR, CDR2 FQNEAQ (reference sequence). Trimming left V 1 base short and J 12 bases short, with 10 bases between. The CDR3 sequence is 12 residues long. The CDR3 loop is CASSLEGAGQFF. The CDR3, as DNA: TGTGCCAGCAGCTTAGAAGGGGCAGGGCAGTTCTTC.

CDR3 coding DNA: TGTGCCAGCAGCCGCATGAGGGACATCCCGGGAGATACGCAGTATTTT. This codes for CASSRMRDIPGDTQYF. The rearrangement joins TRBV3-1 (or the pseudogene TRBV3-2) to TRBJ2-3, with TRBD1 as a possible D gene (6 bases). Germline lookup yields CDR1 LGHDT and CDR2 YNNKEL (reference sequence). V lost 4 bases and J lost 5, with 19 bases in between. The CDR3 is 16 residues long.

The V and J genes are TRBV10-1 and TRBJ2-7; possibly TRBD2 for D (6 bases). Germline V CDR1 and CDR2: WNHNN, SYGVQD (reference sequence). The CDR3 length is 20 residues. V was cut by 10 bases and J by 3 bases, with 37 bases left in between. The CDR3 loop is CANPINWGDGLFTCYYEQYF. The CDR3 DNA sequence: TGCGCCAACCCCATAAATTGGGGGGACGGGCTATTTACCTGTTACTACGAGCAGTACTTC.

The CDR3 loop reads CASSTWTVYEQYF. CDR3 DNA sequence: TGTGCCAGCAGCACTTGGACAGTATACGAGCAGTACTTC. This chain links TRBV7-9 with TRBJ2-7, with a possible D match to TRBD1 (6 bases). Germline CDR1 is SEHNR and CDR2 is FQNEAQ (reference sequence). Trimming removed 5 bases from V and 4 bases from J, with 12 bases in between. CDR3 length equals 13 residues.

J is TRBJ1-2 and V is TRBV4-3, with 8 bases identical to TRBD1. CDR1 LGHNA and CDR2 YSLEER come from the germline V gene. The J segment lost 4 bases and the V segment lost 4 bases, leaving 2 bases of the junction unmatched. The CDR3 is made up of 13 amino acids. CDR3 in amino acids: CASSPQGVYGYTF. For the CDR3, the DNA is TGCGCCAGCAGCCCACAGGGGGTCTATGGCTACACCTTC.

This clone occurred a few times. The V call is TRBV30, the J call TRBJ1-1; 7 positions match TRBD1. Germline V gives CDR1 GTSNPN, CDR2 SVGIG (reference sequence). Unmatched junction bases numbered 2, after V lost 0 bases and J lost 4 bases. The CDR3 is 13 residues long. CDR3 region: CAWSVQGSTEAFF. The DNA of the CDR3 is TGTGCCTGGAGTGTACAGGGGAGCACTGAAGCTTTCTTT. Complete variable domain (other parts from reference TRBV30 and TRBJ1-1): SQTIHQWPATLVQPVGSPLSLECTVEGTSNPNLYWYRQAAGRGLQLLFYSVGIGQISSEVPQNLSASRPQDRQFILSSKKLLLSDSGFYLCAWSVQGSTEAFFGQGTRLTVV.

This chain links TRBV6-5 with TRBJ2-3; 11 bases align to TRBD2. Per germline, CDR1 MNHEY and CDR2 SVGAGI. This CDR3 has 15 amino acids. Germline trimming cut 2 bases from V and 3 bases from J; bases unmatched to any gene: 1. CDR3: CASSYRTSGTDTQYF. CDR3 DNA: TGTGCCAGCAGTTACAGGACTAGCGGGACAGATACGCAGTATTTT.

The V and J genes are TRBV27 and TRBJ2-7; TRBD2 matches 14 bases. Germline loops: CDR1 MNHEY, CDR2 SMNVEV (reference sequence). The CDR3 is 17 amino acids. Trimming removed 5 bases from V and 6 bases from J; junction bases left unmatched: 12. The CDR3 region has the DNA TGTGCCAGCAGTCCGATGACTAGCGGGGGGGCTTTATTCGAGCAGTACGTC. Its protein product is CASSPMTSGGALFEQYV.

V and J are TRBV5-3 and TRBJ2-1, with TRBD2 identical over 11 bases. TRBV5-3 qualifies as an ORF whose function is uncertain. The CDR3 runs to 21 residues. The ends lost 5 bases at V and 0 bases at J; junction bases unmatched: 19. CDR3 sequence reads: CARRAGRLAGGLRSSYNEQFF. In DNA, the CDR3 is TGTGCCAGAAGAGCGGGGAGGCTAGCGGGGGGCTTAAGGAGCTCCTACAATGAGCAGTTCTTC.

The V and J genes are TRBV7-8 and TRBJ1-2, with a possible D match to TRBD1 (5 bases). Germline-derived CDR1 and CDR2 are SGHVS and FQNEAQ. The CDR3 extends over 15 amino acids. V lost 4 bases and J lost 4, with 16 bases in between. DNA for the CDR3: TGTGCCAGCAGCTCGGGACGGGGGTCCCTCTATGGCTACACCTTC. The encoded protein is CASSSGRGSLYGYTF.

The V call is TRBV5-1, the J call TRBJ2-7; TRBD1 agrees at 7 bases. Germline trimming cut 2 bases from V and 5 bases from J; bases unmatched to any gene: 4. The germline CDR1 and CDR2 sequences are SGHRS and YFSETQ. This CDR3 contains 13 residues. The CDR3 DNA sequence: TGCGCCAGCAGCTTCAGGGGGTATAACGAGCAGTACTTC. It codes for CASSFRGYNEQYF.

This clone was counted only a few times. The chain couples TRBV4-1 to TRBJ2-4; tentative D call: TRBD1 (5 bases). The CDR3 is made up of 17 amino acids. The V gene's germline CDR1 is MGHRA and CDR2 YSYEKL. V was pared by 1 base and J by 0 bases, with 13 bases between. The CDR3 DNA is TGCGCCAGCAGCCAAGGCCCACAGGCGGTAGCCAAAAACATTCAGTACTTC. It yields the protein CASSQGPQAVAKNIQYF.

The J gene is TRBJ1-1, the V gene TRBV7-8; no clear D. The V gene's germline CDR1 is SGHVS and CDR2 FQNEAQ. V lost 5 bases to trimming and J lost 0 bases, with 16 bases between them. The CDR3 consists of 16 residues. DNA for the CDR3: TGTGCCAGCAGCCCCGCCGCGAGGACTGTGAACACTGAAGCTTTCTTT. It is translated as CASSPAARTVNTEAFF.

The chain recombines TRBV5-6 with TRBJ2-1, with a tentative D call TRBD2 (5 bases). The V end lost 4 bases, the J end lost 9 bases, and 14 bases lay between the germline ends. Germline loops: CDR1 SGHDT, CDR2 YYEEEE. The CDR3 totals 13 residues. The CDR3 region has the DNA TGTGCCAGCAGCCCGGGGTTGGGGTTTGAGCAGTTCTTC. This codes for CASSPGLGFEQFF.

The chain is built from TRBV3-1 (or the pseudogene TRBV3-2) and TRBJ1-5; D uncertain. With 1 base removed from V and 5 bases from J, the gap between germline ends came to 6 bases. The CDR3 contains 13 residues. Germline lookup yields CDR1 LGHDT and CDR2 YNNKEL (reference sequence). The chain's CDR3 is CASSQGLYQPQHF. The CDR3 DNA follows: TGTGCCAGCAGCCAAGGACTTTATCAGCCCCAGCATTTT.

This clone has a handful of counts. This chain links TRBV11-1 with TRBJ1-1; D might be TRBD1 (5 bases). Germline CDR1 reads SGHAT; CDR2 reads FQDESV (reference sequence). Trimming stripped 5 bases from V and 0 bases from J, with 7 bases between. The CDR3 has 13 residues. CDR3 amino acids: CASSATVNTEAFF. The CDR3 coding sequence is TGTGCCAGCAGCGCGACAGTGAACACTGAAGCTTTCTTT.

The genes are TRBV9 and TRBJ1-2, with TRBD1 as a possible D gene (5 bases). CDR1 and CDR2 from the germline V gene are SGDLS and YYNGEE. V gave up 3 bases and J gave up 3 bases, with 9 bases separating them. The CDR3 extends over 13 amino acids. CDR3 sequence reads: CASSEGPYYGYTF. The CDR3 nucleotides are TGTGCCAGCAGCGAGGGGCCATACTATGGCTACACCTTC. The variable domain in full, completed from reference TRBV9 and TRBJ1-2, reads DSGVTQTPKHLITATGQRVTLRCSPRSGDLSVYWYQQSLDQGLQFLIQYYNGEERAKGNILERFSAQQFPDLHSELNLSSLELGDSALYFCASSEGPYYGYTFGSGTRLTVV.

This clone appeared once. The CDR3, as DNA: TGTGCCAGCAGTGGAACCTACAGTAGGGGTCGAACTGAAGCTTTCTTT. Encoded protein: CASSGTYSRGRTEAFF. J is TRBJ1-1 and V is TRBV2; possibly TRBD1 for D (5 bases). Germline loops: CDR1 SNHLY, CDR2 FYNNEI. Trimming cost V 4 bases and J 5 bases, with 20 bases left between them. There are 16 residues in the CDR3.

This chain uses TRBV7-9 with TRBJ2-3, with TRBD2 identical over 10 bases. CDR3 length: 17 amino acids. With 2 bases clipped from V and 6 bases from J, the junction kept 11 bases outside the gene matches. Germline V gene data show CDR1 as SEHNR and CDR2 as FQNEAQ (reference sequence). DNA for the CDR3: TGTGCCAGCAGCTTAATCAGTTCGGCTAGCGGGGGTGATACGCAGTATTTT. It is translated as CASSLISSASGGDTQYF.

The V gene is TRBV5-1, the J gene TRBJ2-3; 9 bases line up with TRBD2. The CDR3 runs 15 residues. Germline assignment: CDR1 SGHRS and CDR2 YFSETQ. J lost 0 bases, V lost 3 bases, and 2 bases had no gene match. Written as DNA, the CDR3 is TGCGCCAGCAGCTCGACTAGCGGTAGCACAGATACGCAGTATTTT. This codes for CASSSTSGSTDTQYF.

V and J are TRBV28 and TRBJ2-3; 7 bases map to TRBD1. The germline V gene encodes CDR1 MDHEN and CDR2 SYDVKM. The CDR3 is 15 amino acids. With V trimmed by 4 bases and J by 2 bases, 6 bases remained unmatched. The CDR3 loop is CASSSGTAYTDTQYF. CDR3 nucleotides: TGTGCCAGCAGTTCCGGGACAGCCTACACAGATACGCAGTATTTT. The full variable domain, completed using reference TRBV28 and TRBJ2-3, is DVKVTQSSRYLVKRTGEKVFLECVQDMDHENMFWYRQDPGLGLRLIYFSYDVKMKEKGDIPEGYSVSREKKERFSLILESASTNQTSMYLCASSSGTAYTDTQYFGPGTRLTVL.

This chain links TRBV5-6 with TRBJ2-2, with D hard to call. CDR1 SGHDT and CDR2 YYEEEE come from the germline V gene. This CDR3 contains 15 residues. The V end was cut by 4 bases, the J end by 6 bases, with 16 bases between. This CDR3 is CASSPTVILPGELFF. CDR3 sequence (DNA): TGTGCCAGCAGCCCTACCGTCATCCTCCCCGGGGAGCTGTTTTTT.

In DNA, the CDR3 is TGCAGCGTTGAAGATCTAATTCTTAATGAGCAGTTCTTC. Translated: CSVEDLILNEQFF. The gene calls are TRBV29-1 and TRBJ2-1; D gene uncertain. The CDR3 has 13 amino acids. Germline CDR1 reads SQVTM; CDR2 reads ANQGSEA. Trimming took off 0 bases at V and 7 bases at J, with 10 bases between the two ends.

The chain uses TRBV6-5 and TRBJ1-2, with D perhaps matching TRBD1 (5 bases). The CDR3 runs 13 residues. Germline assignment: CDR1 MNHEY and CDR2 SVGAGI. V lost 6 bases and J 4 bases, leaving 12 bases between the germline ends. In nucleotides, the CDR3 is TGTGCCAGCAGGCGAGACAGCTCCTATGGCTACACCTTC. Translated, it gives CASRRDSSYGYTF.

The gene calls are TRBV7-2 and TRBJ2-1; 9 positions match TRBD2. With 7 bases clipped from V and 8 bases from J, the junction kept 12 bases outside the gene matches. Per the germline V gene, CDR1 is SGHTA and CDR2 is FQGNSA. The CDR3 covers 15 residues. The CDR3 DNA sequence: TGTGCCAGCACCCCGGGGCGCGGGGGGGCGCATGAGCAGTTCTTC. This translates into CASTPGRGGAHEQFF.

The gene calls are TRBV10-3 and TRBJ2-6; D gene unclear. Deletions cut 3 bases from V and 0 bases from J, with 9 bases between. CDR3 length: 16 amino acids. Germline CDR1 and CDR2: ENHRY and SYGVKD. The CDR3 reads CAISDPRNSGANVLTF. As DNA, the CDR3 is TGTGCCATCAGTGACCCGCGGAACTCTGGGGCCAACGTCCTGACTTTC.

In this sample, this clone turned up a few times. The genes are TRBV5-1 and TRBJ1-2, with no clear D. Germline assignment: CDR1 SGHRS and CDR2 YFSETQ. This CDR3 region has 13 residues. Deletions cut 1 base from V and 0 bases from J, with 4 bases between. Here the CDR3 reads CASSLTANYGYTF. The CDR3 DNA sequence: TGCGCCAGCAGCTTGACAGCTAACTATGGCTACACCTTC.